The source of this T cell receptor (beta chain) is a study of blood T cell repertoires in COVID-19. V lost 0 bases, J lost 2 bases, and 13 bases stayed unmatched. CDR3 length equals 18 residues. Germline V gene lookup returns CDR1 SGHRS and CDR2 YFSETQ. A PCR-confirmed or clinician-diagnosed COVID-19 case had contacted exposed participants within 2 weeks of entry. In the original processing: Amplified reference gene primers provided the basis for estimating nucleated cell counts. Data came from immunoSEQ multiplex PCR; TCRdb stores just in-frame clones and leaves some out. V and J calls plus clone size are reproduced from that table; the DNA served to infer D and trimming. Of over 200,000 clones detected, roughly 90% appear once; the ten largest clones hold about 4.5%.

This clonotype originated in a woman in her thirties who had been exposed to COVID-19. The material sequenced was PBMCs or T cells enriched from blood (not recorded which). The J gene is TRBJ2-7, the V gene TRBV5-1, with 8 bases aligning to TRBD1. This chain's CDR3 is CASSLDWTGTSEAYEQYF. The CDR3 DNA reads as TGCGCCAGCAGCTTGGATTGGACAGGGACCTCCGAGGCCTACGAGCAGTACTTC. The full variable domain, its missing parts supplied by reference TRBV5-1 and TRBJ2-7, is KAGVTQTPRYLIKTRGQQVTLSCSPISGHRSVSWYQQTPGQGLQFLFEYFSETQRNKGNFPGRFSGRQFSNSRSEMNVSTLELGDSALYLCASSLDWTGTSEAYEQYFGPGTRLTVT.